The clone carrying this T cell receptor (beta chain) showed up many times. Its antigen is not known. The TCR beta CDR3 regions underwent amplification using RNA transcripts as the source. The TCR CDR3 first-round RT-PCR relied on the HTBI primer set. TCRdb analysed the multiplex PCR reads with MiXCR anew, one entry per CDR3 protein. The sample includes about 640,000 distinct CDR3 sequences, about 15% of them seen just once. This sample was taken from a study of T cells in Graves' hyperthyroidism and ophthalmopathy. This CDR3 is built from 13 residues. Trimming removed 3 bases from V and 3 bases from J, with 8 bases in between. PBMCs were derived from around 10 ml fresh peripheral blood. Broader study findings: Before onset, ophthalmopathy was predicted by the model a median around 6.2 months earlier. Most thyroid-expanded clonotypes above 0.001 were also found in blood.

The sequenced sample was blood. The sequence was obtained from a woman aged 45-60 years with Graves' ophthalmopathy. The chain combines TRBV12-3 or TRBV12-4 with TRBJ1-1; D may be TRBD1 (6 bases). CDR3 nucleotides: TGTGCCAGCAGTTTGTACAGGGACACTGAAGCTTTCTTT. This translates into CASSLYRDTEAFF.